The 30 T cell receptor beta chains below all came from one sample that was sequenced in a study of molecular identifiers for immune sequencing clone quantification. Via MiXCR, TCRdb re-called the PCR reads, giving one row per CDR3 protein. The sample consists of 30,000 to 40,000 distinct CDR3 sequences, about 18% of them appearing once. The specimen was naive CD8+ T cells from blood, with Jurkat cell RNA spiked in. Subset given: FACS-sorted CD8+CD4-CCR7+CD45RA+ naive T cells. The receptors here all came from a human donor in good health. Some libraries in this study had Jurkat cell RNA spiked in.

This clonotype was counted many times. The chain uses TRBV4-3 and TRBJ2-1; D perhaps matches TRBD2 (7 bases). This CDR3 is 15 amino acids long. The germline V gene encodes CDR1 LGHNA and CDR2 YSLEER. V was clipped by 0 bases and J by 7 bases, with 13 bases between them. CDR3 coding DNA: TGCGCCAGCAGCCAAGATCCCGGGGGGCTGAATGAGCAGTTCTTC. Amino acids: CASSQDPGGLNEQFF.

This clonotype was seen ten or more times. The rearrangement joins TRBV6-5 to TRBJ2-5, with D perhaps TRBD1 or TRBD2 (5 bases each). V was cut by 7 bases and J by 2 bases, with 11 bases left in between. This CDR3 contains 13 residues. In germline, CDR1 is MNHEY, CDR2 SVGAGI. For the CDR3, the DNA is TGTGCCAGCATCGGCAGGGAGCAAGAGACCCAGTACTTC. Translating gives CASIGREQETQYF.

About this clonotype itself: Given a much more abundant clone one base away, this may be a read error. V and J are TRBV4-2 and TRBJ2-1; D perhaps matches TRBD1 (6 bases). This CDR3 is 16 amino acids long. Germline V gives CDR1 LGHNA, CDR2 YNFKEQ. The CDR3 nucleotides read TGTGCCAGCAGCCAAGATATGGGGGCTTCCTGCAATGAGCAGTTCTTC. This codes for CASSQDMGASCNEQFF.

This clonotype has at least ten counts. The chain is built from TRBV4-3 and TRBJ2-3, with D possibly called TRBD1 or TRBD2 (5 bases each). This CDR3 region has 14 residues. CDR1 is LGHNA and CDR2 is YSLEER in the germline V gene. Trimming removed 0 bases from V and 6 bases from J, with 10 bases in between. The CDR3 DNA reads as TGCGCCAGCAGCCAAGATTTTCGGGGCGATACGCAGTATTTT. Protein product: CASSQDFRGDTQYF.

The rearrangement uses TRBV19 and TRBJ2-3, with 9 nucleotides matching TRBD2. Trimming removed 6 bases from V and 5 bases from J; junction bases left unmatched: 15. The CDR3 is 17 residues long. Germline V gene lookup returns CDR1 LNHDA and CDR2 SQIVND (reference sequence). CDR3 nucleotides: TGTGCCAGTAGCCCCGAGCGCTGGACTAGCGAGATAGATACGCAGTATTTT. Translation gives CASSPERWTSEIDTQYF.

Ten or more counts support this clonotype. The CDR3 bases are TGTGCCAGCACTGGAGGGCCGTCCTACAATGAGCAGTTCTTC. Protein: CASTGGPSYNEQFF. The chain carries TRBV12-3 or TRBV12-4 and TRBJ2-1; possible D gene TRBD2, 6 bases. CDR3 length: 14 residues. V lost 7 bases, J lost 1 base, and 11 bases lay in between.

This clonotype was recorded only once. A read error may be the cause here, since a much bigger clone is one base away. V gene TRBV13 combines with J gene TRBJ2-7; no definite D call. Germline CDR1 reads PRHDT; CDR2 reads FYEKMQ (reference sequence). This CDR3 region has 13 residues. In DNA, the CDR3 is TGTGCCAGCAGCTTAGGCCGATCCTGCGAGCAGTACTTC. As protein: CASSLGRSCEQYF.

In this sample, this clonotype turned up many times. This CDR3 is CASSYFSPGPGDSGNTIYF. CDR3 bases: TGTGCCAGCAGTTATTTCTCCCCGGGCCCCGGGGACTCTGGAAACACCATATATTTT. The gene calls are TRBV6-5 and TRBJ1-3, with D unresolved. Germline V lookup: CDR1 MNHEY, CDR2 SVGAGI. Between the trimmed V and J ends, which lost 3 bases and 0 bases, there was a span of 21 bases. The CDR3 has 19 residues.

This clonotype was recorded many times. The chain carries TRBV3-1 and TRBJ2-7; possibly TRBD2 for D (6 bases). The germline CDR1 and CDR2 sequences are LGHDT and YNNKEL (reference sequence). The CDR3 length is 14 residues. The germline V and J ends were trimmed by 4 bases and 2 bases, with 12 bases remaining between them. CDR3 in amino acids: CASSPGDSAYEQYF. In nucleotides, the CDR3 is TGTGCCAGCAGCCCGGGAGACAGCGCCTACGAGCAGTACTTC.

A word on this clonotype: This clone may be a read error of a much larger clone one base away. The V and J genes are TRBV7-3 and TRBJ1-1, with D possibly being TRBD1 (5 bases). Germline lookup yields CDR1 SGHTA and CDR2 FQGTGA. The CDR3 consists of 14 residues. The CDR3 nucleotides are TGTGCCAGCAGCTCTTCGGGGGGTGACACTGAAGCTCTCTTT. Translating gives CASSSSGGDTEALF.

This clonotype was found many times. The chain carries TRBV4-1 and TRBJ1-1, with D possibly matching TRBD1 (6 bases). The CDR3 covers 13 residues. Trimming stripped 1 base from V and 4 bases from J, with 7 bases between. Germline V gives CDR1 MGHRA, CDR2 YSYEKL. In nucleotides, the CDR3 is TGCGCCAGCAGCCAAGTCAGGGGCACTGAAGCTTTCTTT. Protein: CASSQVRGTEAFF.

Comment on this clonotype: A much larger clone differs by one base, so this may be a read error. The V and J genes are TRBV5-6 and TRBJ2-1; D is undetermined. Germline V CDR1 and CDR2: SGHDT, YYEEEE. This CDR3 has 12 amino acids. As DNA, the CDR3 is TGTGCCAGCAGCTTAACAGACAATGGGCAGTTCTTC. Its protein product is CASSLTDNGQFF.

This clonotype appeared once. The chain joins TRBV7-8 to TRBJ2-5; TRBD2 matches at 12 bases. Germline CDR1 SGHVS, CDR2 FQNEAQ. The trim removed 0 bases at V and 0 bases at J, leaving 11 bases unmatched. This CDR3 comprises 20 residues. CDR3 nucleotide sequence: TGTGCCAGCAGCTTAGCCTTTTGGGCTAGCGGGGGGGGAAACCAAGAGACCCAGTACTTC. This codes for CASSLAFWASGGGNQETQYF.

This clonotype was counted ten times or more. The chain is built from TRBV7-2 and TRBJ1-3, with D uncertain. This CDR3 is 14 amino acids long. V was clipped by 3 bases and J by 4 bases, with 10 bases between them. Germline CDR1 SGHTA, CDR2 FQGNSA. CDR3 DNA: TGTGCCAGCAGCTTCCTCCCGCCCGGAAACACCATATATTTT. Its translation is CASSFLPPGNTIYF.

This clonotype was recorded many times. The rearrangement links TRBV7-2 to TRBJ2-3, with 11 bases fitting TRBD1. Trimming removed 4 bases from V and 0 bases from J; junction bases left unmatched: 9. Germline loops: CDR1 SGHTA, CDR2 FQGNSA. The CDR3 runs to 18 residues. DNA for the CDR3: TGTGCCAGCAGCTCGGGACAGGGGGTCCTGCCTAGCACAGATACGCAGTATTTT. Translated: CASSSGQGVLPSTDTQYF.

In its sample, this clonotype was seen a few times. A much larger clone sits a single nucleotide away, making a read error possible. The V and J genes are TRBV29-1 and TRBJ2-1; 8 nucleotides line up with TRBD2. The CDR3 sequence is 14 residues long. From germline, CDR1 is SQVTM and CDR2 ANQGSEA. The CDR3 bases are TGCAGCGTTAGGGCGGGAGGCGGGTACAATGAGCGGTTCTTC. It yields the protein CSVRAGGGYNERFF.

This clonotype was counted ten times or more. The gene calls are TRBV27 and TRBJ1-5, with a possible D match to TRBD1 (5 bases). CDR1 MNHEY and CDR2 SMNVEV come from the germline V gene (reference sequence). With 5 bases removed from V and 5 bases from J, the gap between germline ends came to 10 bases. The CDR3 length is 13 residues. For the CDR3, the DNA is TGTGCCAGCAGTATCGGGGGAGATCAGCCCCAGCATTTT. This gives the protein CASSIGGDQPQHF.

V and J are TRBV5-4 and TRBJ2-7; 8 positions agree with TRBD2. The CDR3 runs 15 residues. Germline V gene lookup returns CDR1 SGHNT and CDR2 YYREEE (reference sequence). V dropped 5 bases and J dropped 11; count of bases not matched to a gene: 18. The CDR3 nucleotides read TGTGCCAGCAGGCCCCGGGGAGCGGGAGTTGGTGAGGAGTACTTC. It translates to CASRPRGAGVGEEYF.

In its sample, this clonotype was seen a few times. The rearrangement uses TRBV4-3 and TRBJ2-2; unclear D gene. V lost 3 bases and J 1 base, leaving 12 bases between the germline ends. The CDR3 has 16 amino acids. Germline V lookup: CDR1 LGHNA, CDR2 YSLEER. CDR3 region: CASSQENPLNTGELFF. CDR3 nucleotide sequence: TGCGCCAGCAGCCAGGAAAACCCTTTGAACACCGGGGAGCTGTTTTTT.

The table lists this clonotype with many counts. The V and J genes are TRBV3-1 and TRBJ2-7; tentatively, D is TRBD1 or TRBD2 (5 bases each). This CDR3 contains 15 residues. V lost 4 bases and J 0 bases, leaving 13 bases between the germline ends. Germline V gene data show CDR1 as LGHDT and CDR2 as YNNKEL (reference sequence). CDR3: CASSPGRGSSYEQYF. The CDR3 DNA reads TGTGCCAGCAGCCCGGGGCGCGGTAGCTCCTACGAGCAGTACTTC.

This clonotype came up a few times. J is TRBJ2-3 and V is TRBV6-2 or TRBV6-3, with 8 bases that match TRBD2. CDR1 and CDR2 from the germline V gene are MNHEY and SVGEGT. With V trimmed by 6 bases and J by 7 bases, 6 bases remained unmatched. This CDR3 contains 13 residues. The CDR3 region has the DNA TGTGCCAGCAGCGCGGGGGGCAGGAATACGCAGTATTTT. Its protein is CASSAGGRNTQYF.

With regard to this clonotype: With a much larger clone just one base away, this may be a read error. V is TRBV4-3 and J is TRBJ2-7; 8 bases line up with TRBD2. CDR1 and CDR2 (germline): LGHNA, YSLEER. This CDR3 region has 14 residues. The CDR3 bases are TGCGCCAGCGGCCAAGATGGGACTAGCTACGAGCAGTACTTC. This gives the protein CASGQDGTSYEQYF.

This clonotype was observed at least ten times. V usage is TRBV20-1 and J usage is TRBJ2-2; 7 bases are a match to TRBD1. CDR3 length equals 17 residues. The V and J ends lost 1 base and 4 bases, in that order; junction bases with no gene match: 12. CDR1 and CDR2 (germline): DFQATT, SNEGSKA (reference sequence). The CDR3 bases are TGCAGTGCTAGAGGGGAGTGGACAGGCTCGATCACCGGGGAGCTGTTTTTT. It yields the protein CSARGEWTGSITGELFF.

This clonotype was counted ten times or more. The chain couples TRBV2 to TRBJ2-7, with D tentatively TRBD2 (6 bases). This CDR3 region has 15 residues. Germline V gives CDR1 SNHLY, CDR2 FYNNEI. V dropped 6 bases and J dropped 2 bases, with 17 bases sitting between them. As DNA, the CDR3 is TGTGCCAGCAGCGATGCCGGGACTTGGGCCTACGAGCAGTACTTC. Amino acid sequence: CASSDAGTWAYEQYF.

A word on this clonotype: Possible read error: a much larger clone is one base away. The DNA of the CDR3 is TGTGCCAGGAGTGAATTTCAGGTTCGACAGATCTACTACGAGCAGTACTTC. It is translated as CARSEFQVRQIYYEQYF. V and J are TRBV6-1 and TRBJ2-7; a possible D gene is TRBD1 (5 bases). This CDR3 spans 17 amino acids. Germline CDR1 MNHNS, CDR2 SASEGT.

This clonotype was seen repeatedly, ten times or more. The CDR3 here is CASSLVTEQETQYF. In DNA form, the CDR3 reads TGTGCCAGCAGCTTAGTGACTGAGCAAGAGACCCAGTACTTC. The chain has TRBV7-6 and TRBJ2-5, with unresolved D. The CDR3 is 14 residues long. Germline CDR1 SGHVS, CDR2 FNYEAQ. The V gene lost 1 base and the J gene lost 2 bases, with 8 bases spanning the gap.

This clonotype was detected many times. V gene TRBV19 combines with J gene TRBJ2-6; TRBD1 matches 10 bases. Germline values: CDR1 LNHDA, CDR2 SQIVND (reference sequence). CDR3 length equals 17 residues. Trimming removed 4 bases from V and 2 bases from J; junction bases left unmatched: 5. The CDR3 spells CASSTGQGVAGANVLTF. The CDR3 DNA reads TGTGCCAGTAGTACCGGACAGGGGGTGGCTGGGGCCAACGTCCTGACTTTC. Full variable domain (rest looked up from reference TRBV19 and TRBJ2-6): DGGITQSPKYLFRKEGQNVTLSCEQNLNHDAMYWYRQDPGQGLRLIYYSQIVNDFQKGDIAEGYSVSREKKESFPLTVTSAQKNPTAFYLCASSTGQGVAGANVLTFGAGSRLTVL.

This clonotype was observed at least ten times. This chain connects TRBV10-3 to TRBJ2-7; D is ambiguous. CDR3 length equals 12 residues. CDR1 is ENHRY, CDR2 SYGVKD, per germline. The germline V and J ends were trimmed by 4 bases and 3 bases, with 7 bases remaining between them. Here the CDR3 reads CAISVTNYEQYF. CDR3 bases: TGTGCCATCAGTGTCACTAACTACGAGCAGTACTTC.

Concerning this clonotype: A much larger clone differs by one base, so this may be a read error. It is likely a read error, because the conserved phenylalanine at the end of the CDR3 is missing. This sequence joins TRBV9 and TRBJ2-3; maybe TRBD1 (5 bases). Germline V gene sequence: CDR1 SGDLS, CDR2 YYNGEE. Trimming shortened V by 3 bases and J by 6 bases, and 23 bases separated the two germline ends. The CDR3 contains 17 residues. Here the CDR3 reads CASSDKPDRSTRDTQYL. The CDR3 nucleotides read TGTGCCAGCAGCGACAAACCTGACAGAAGTACTCGTGATACGCAGTATTTA.

This clonotype was detected ten times or more. The chain is built from TRBV12-3 or TRBV12-4 and TRBJ2-7; 10 positions match TRBD1. Losses at the gene ends were 4 bases for V and 6 bases for J; bases not matched to a gene: 12. The CDR3 consists of 16 residues. The CDR3 loop is CASSSSLPGQGPEQYF. The CDR3 nucleotides read TGTGCCAGCAGTTCCTCCCTGCCGGGACAGGGGCCCGAGCAGTACTTC.